These 17 T cell receptor beta chains were all obtained from the same sample, sequenced in a study of blood T cell repertoires in COVID-19 (dated by TCRdb to 2018 to 2020). The protocol used for the library was the immunoSEQ multiplex PCR assay. As stored in TCRdb, this immuneACCESS dataset retains in-frame rearrangements with V and J assigned. A fraction of the clones does not appear; measured against another copy, unresolved V genes explain less than half of the discrepancy, and the remainder lacks a known reason. The sample has some 390,000 clones on record, about 90% of them singletons. The ten largest clones take up 1.5% to 2% of the sample. Sequenced sample: PBMCs or T cells enriched from blood (not recorded which). These receptors came from a woman in her 30s who had recovered from COVID-19.

This chain uses TRBV5-1 with TRBJ1-6; TRBD1 matches at 9 bases. This CDR3 contains 17 residues. V trimming: 2 bases; J trimming: 0 bases; junction bases outside the gene matches: 3. Germline V gives CDR1 SGHRS, CDR2 YFSETQ. CDR3 amino acids: CASSFGTGSSYNSPLHF. The CDR3, as DNA: TGCGCCAGCAGCTTCGGGACAGGGAGCTCCTATAATTCACCCCTCCACTTT.

The chain recombines TRBV5-1 with TRBJ2-7, with D possibly matching TRBD1 (5 bases). This CDR3 contains 14 residues. Trimming stripped 4 bases from V and 3 bases from J, with 14 bases between. Per the germline V gene, CDR1 is SGHRS and CDR2 is YFSETQ. CDR3 sequence reads: CASSPGGRVYEQYF. CDR3 in DNA: TGCGCCAGCAGCCCCGGCGGCAGGGTCTACGAGCAGTACTTC.

The CDR3: CASSPQQGAEGNTIYF. The CDR3 nucleotides read TGTGCCAGCTCACCCCAACAGGGGGCTGAAGGAAACACCATATATTTT. The V gene is TRBV18, the J gene TRBJ1-3, with TRBD1 matching 9 bases. Germline V gives CDR1 KGHSH, CDR2 LQKENI. The CDR3 runs 16 residues. Losses at the gene ends were 3 bases for V and 4 bases for J; bases not matched to a gene: 7.

The gene calls are TRBV30 and TRBJ2-5; no reliable D call. V was cut by 3 bases and J by 5 bases, with 16 bases left in between. Germline CDR1 reads GTSNPN; CDR2 reads SVGIG (reference sequence). The CDR3 covers 14 residues. The CDR3 is CAWRPRPNGETQYF. The CDR3 bases are TGTGCCTGGAGACCGCGGCCGAATGGCGAGACCCAGTACTTC.

This rearrangement joins TRBV19 to TRBJ1-1, with TRBD1 as a possible D gene (6 bases). Germline V gene sequence: CDR1 LNHDA, CDR2 SQIVND (reference sequence). Between the trimmed V and J ends, which lost 1 base and 5 bases, there was a span of 20 bases. The CDR3 runs 17 residues. The CDR3 loop is CASSIGRDTLLKTEAFF. Written as DNA, the CDR3 is TGTGCCAGTAGTATAGGCCGGGACACATTACTTAAAACTGAAGCTTTCTTT.

The chain joins TRBV6-4 to TRBJ2-2, with D unclear. The CDR3 has 14 amino acids. The V end lost 8 bases, the J end lost 0 bases, and 10 bases lay between the germline ends. Germline assignment: CDR1 MRHNA and CDR2 SNTAGT. CDR3 nucleotide sequence: TGTGCCAGCGCTAACGTTGCGAACACCGGGGAGCTGTTTTTT. Residues: CASANVANTGELFF.

The chain is built from TRBV19 and TRBJ2-7; 8 positions agree with TRBD2. The CDR3 consists of 14 residues. The junction had 5 bases not matched to a gene; V was cut back by 4 bases and J by 3 bases. Looked up from germline, CDR1 is LNHDA and CDR2 is SQIVND (reference sequence). CDR3 sequence: CASSTSGTSYEQYF. The DNA of the CDR3 is TGTGCCAGTAGTACTTCCGGGACTAGCTACGAGCAGTACTTC.

The chain links TRBV12-3 or TRBV12-4 to TRBJ1-1; D is undetermined. The CDR3 extends over 13 amino acids. Trimming pared 7 bases from V and 1 base from J, leaving 10 bases between. The CDR3 sequence is CASTYGGNTEAFF. DNA of the CDR3: TGTGCCAGCACCTACGGAGGGAACACTGAAGCTTTCTTT.

The chain links TRBV5-4 to TRBJ2-3; no definite D call. There are 15 residues in the CDR3. With 5 bases removed from V and 4 bases from J, the gap between germline ends came to 17 bases. Germline V gene lookup returns CDR1 SGHNT and CDR2 YYREEE (reference sequence). CDR3 coding DNA: TGTGCCAGCAGGGAAGACAAGTTTACGGCAGATACGCAGTATTTT. This encodes CASREDKFTADTQYF.

J is TRBJ2-1 and V is TRBV27, with 13 bases identical to TRBD2. V trimming: 5 bases; J trimming: 4 bases; junction bases outside the gene matches: 8. The CDR3 runs 17 residues. Germline V gives CDR1 MNHEY, CDR2 SMNVEV (reference sequence). The CDR3 here is CASSPPGTSGDYNEQFF. The CDR3 DNA reads as TGTGCCAGCAGTCCCCCTGGGACTAGCGGGGATTACAATGAGCAGTTCTTC.

Comment on this clone: At one of its ends the junction is not consistent with the germline gene, which may arise from a read error. The rearrangement uses TRBV10-2 and TRBJ1-4; possible D gene TRBD1, 5 bases. Germline V CDR1 and CDR2: WSHSY, SAAADI. This CDR3 region has 13 residues. The CDR3 region is CASSEPGDPTRRF. CDR3 bases: TGCGCCAGCAGTGAGCCGGGGGACCCGACTAGGCGATTT.

This CDR3 reads CASTRADTQYF. In DNA, the CDR3 is TGCGCCAGCACGCGGGCAGATACGCAGTATTTT. J is TRBJ2-3 and V is TRBV5-1, with D possibly matching TRBD2 (5 bases). The CDR3 runs 11 residues. Germline V lookup: CDR1 SGHRS, CDR2 YFSETQ. With 6 bases removed from V and 4 bases from J, the gap between germline ends came to 6 bases.

The rearrangement joins TRBV3-1 (or the pseudogene TRBV3-2) to TRBJ2-7; D might be TRBD2 (5 bases). V lost 4 bases to trimming and J lost 2 bases, with 9 bases between them. There are 13 residues in the CDR3. Per germline, CDR1 LGHDT and CDR2 YNNKEL (reference sequence). The CDR3 sequence: CASSRSEAYEQYF. The CDR3 nucleotides read TGTGCCAGCAGCCGTAGCGAGGCCTACGAGCAGTACTTC.

The chain joins TRBV6-5 to TRBJ1-2; possible D gene TRBD1, 6 bases. Germline V gene data show CDR1 as MNHEY and CDR2 as SVGAGI. V lost 2 bases to trimming and J lost 8 bases, with 12 bases between them. The CDR3 length is 13 residues. Written as DNA, the CDR3 is TGTGCCAGCAGTTACGGGACACTAGGCGGCTACACCTTC. This translates into CASSYGTLGGYTF.

The chain links TRBV10-3 to TRBJ2-7; 10 bases map to TRBD1. Per germline, CDR1 ENHRY and CDR2 SYGVKD. The V and J ends lost 0 bases and 6 bases, in that order; junction bases with no gene match: 5. The CDR3 spans 15 residues. Here the CDR3 reads CAISESLGQGPEQYF. The DNA for the CDR3 is TGTGCCATCAGTGAGTCTCTGGGACAGGGGCCCGAGCAGTACTTC.

The chain recombines TRBV28 with TRBJ2-1; 12 bases match TRBD2. CDR1 and CDR2 (germline): MDHEN, SYDVKM. The CDR3 is made up of 16 amino acids. Trimming cost V 6 bases and J 4 bases; bases outside gene matches: 7. CDR3 loop: CASRRSTSGRYNEQFF. The CDR3 DNA follows: TGTGCCAGCAGAAGATCGACTAGCGGGAGATACAATGAGCAGTTCTTC.

This clone was observed a single time. The V call is TRBV18, the J call TRBJ1-6; D gene unclear. V lost 4 bases and J lost 0, with 22 bases in between. This CDR3 is built from 20 residues. Germline V gives CDR1 KGHSH, CDR2 LQKENI. The DNA of the CDR3 is TGTGCCAGCTCACTGCTAGATCGAGGTGACGCTAGCTCCTATAATTCACCCCTCCACTTT. Protein product: CASSLLDRGDASSYNSPLHF. Combining the CDR3 with reference TRBV18 and TRBJ1-6 gives the whole variable domain NAGVMQNPRHLVRRRGQEARLRCSPMKGHSHVYWYRQLPEEGLKFMVYLQKENIIDESGMPKERFSAEFPKEGPSILRIQQVVRGDSAAYFCASSLLDRGDASSYNSPLHFGNGTRLTVT.